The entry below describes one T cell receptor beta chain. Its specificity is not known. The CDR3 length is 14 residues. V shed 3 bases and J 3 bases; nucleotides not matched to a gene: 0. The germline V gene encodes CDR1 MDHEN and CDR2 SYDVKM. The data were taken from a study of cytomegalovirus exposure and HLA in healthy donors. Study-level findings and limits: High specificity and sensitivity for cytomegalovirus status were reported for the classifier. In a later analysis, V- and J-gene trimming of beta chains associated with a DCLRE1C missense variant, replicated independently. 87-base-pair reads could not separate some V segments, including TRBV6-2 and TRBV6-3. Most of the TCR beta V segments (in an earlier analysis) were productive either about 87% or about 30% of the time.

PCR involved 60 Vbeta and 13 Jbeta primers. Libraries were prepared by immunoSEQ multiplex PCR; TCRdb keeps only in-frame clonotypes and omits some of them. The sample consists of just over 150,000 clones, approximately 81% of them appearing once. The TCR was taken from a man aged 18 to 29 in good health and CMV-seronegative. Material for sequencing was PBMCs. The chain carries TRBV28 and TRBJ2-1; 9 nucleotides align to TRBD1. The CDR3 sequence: CASSLTGGYNEQFF. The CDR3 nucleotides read TGTGCCAGCAGTTTGACAGGGGGCTACAATGAGCAGTTCTTC.